One T cell receptor (beta chain) is described in this entry. Its antigen remains unidentified. This specimen belongs to a study of beta chain features in type 1 diabetes. Study-level points and caveats: People with Type 1 diabetes carried modestly yet significantly shorter TCRB CDR3s in all four CD4+ subsets.

The junction had 8 bases not matched to a gene; V was cut back by 0 bases and J by 2 bases. Germline V lookup: CDR1 LNHNV, CDR2 YYDKDF (reference sequence). The CDR3 length is 17 residues. All of the isolated RNA was reverse transcribed, so expressed TCRB transcripts were sequenced. Profiled with immunoSEQ multiplex PCR; TCRdb holds only in-frame clones, not every one. Found here are 300,000 to 350,000 clones, roughly 13% of them singletons; the top ten hold about 0.016%. The sequenced sample was naive CD4+ T cells from blood. The chain couples TRBV15 to TRBJ2-5, with 8 bases lining up with TRBD2. The clonotype comes from a woman aged 18-29 years with type 1 diabetes. The CDR3 region has the DNA TGTGCCACCAGCAGAGATTTTCTCTTAGCGGGACAAGAGACCCAGTACTTC. Protein sequence: CATSRDFLLAGQETQYF.